This TCR beta chain was recorded in a study of response to subunit inactivated influenza vaccine (dated by TCRdb to the late 2010s). Looking at the study overall: Deep quantitative profiling of the T cell receptor repertoire was used in the study to follow responses to a trivalent subunit inactivated influenza vaccine. Overall results and qualifications from the work: It was suggested by the authors that each seasonal influenza vaccination may recruit only a limited number of new T cells.

The library relied on RT-PCR. The listed sequencing device is Illumina HiSeq 2500. TCRdb handled the public reads itself, with Q25 trimming in fastp and clone calling in MiXCR, and kept productive beta chains. Rows are unified per CDR3 protein, each entry keeping the most common DNA and genes. The table for this sample lists more than 250,000 distinct CDR3 sequences; just over 20% of them were counted only once. The ten largest clones represent about 10% of the sample. The trim is 5 bases for V and 4 bases for J, with a gap of 20 bases between the germline ends. As encoded in the germline V gene (reference sequence), CDR1 is DFQATT while CDR2 is SNEGSKA. CDR3 length: 15 amino acids, cysteine to phenylalanine. CDR3 DNA only is kept here, 45 bases in frame from base 1. This clonotype was picked up a small number of times. What antigen it recognizes has not been identified. Base-call qualities are not available, and no considerably larger clone is one nucleotide away.

The chain couples TRBV20-1 to TRBJ1-1; TRBD1 could be the D gene, as 6 bases match. This TCR came from a man aged 50-75 years who received an inactivated influenza vaccine. Donor details come from another sample of the same person, matched by shared clones. Sequences were derived from PBMCs from blood, sampled less than 22 months after vaccination. DNA sequence: TGCAGTGCTGCTCGAGTTGGGGGGGCAGGCACTGAAGCTTTCTTT. Its translation reads: CSAARVGGAGTEAFF.